These 21 T cell receptor beta chains came from one sample sequenced in a study of siplizumab effects on memory and regulatory T cells. Produced via immunoSEQ multiplex PCR; TCRdb's table is partial and in-frame only. The sample lists some 65,000 clones; 75% to 90% were seen once. Sequenced material: Tregs sorted from blood. The receptors shown here come from a human donor in good health.

This clone was seen only once. The rearrangement joins TRBV6-5 to TRBJ2-1; 7 positions match TRBD2. Germline assignment: CDR1 MNHEY and CDR2 SVGAGI. The CDR3 totals 12 residues. V dropped 4 bases and J dropped 10; count of bases not matched to a gene: 4. The CDR3 here is CASSSHGGEQFF. The CDR3 region has the DNA TGTGCCAGCAGTTCCCACGGGGGGGAGCAGTTCTTC.

The chain uses TRBV29-1 and TRBJ2-3; D not certain. Germline V CDR1 and CDR2: SQVTM, ANQGSEA. The CDR3 spans 13 residues. V was pared by 4 bases and J by 3 bases, with 11 bases between. This CDR3 is CSVGYGITDTQYF. The CDR3 DNA sequence: TGCAGCGTTGGTTATGGGATTACAGATACGCAGTATTTT.

The CDR3 region is CSVIPVYQETQYF. In DNA, the CDR3 is TGCAGCGTTATCCCAGTGTACCAAGAGACCCAGTACTTC. This chain links TRBV29-1 with TRBJ2-5; D remains unclear. V was cut by 5 bases and J by 0 bases, with 10 bases left in between. CDR1 is SQVTM and CDR2 is ANQGSEA in the germline V gene. The CDR3 is 13 residues long.

The chain joins TRBV29-1 to TRBJ2-7; the D gene is possibly TRBD2 (6 bases). The CDR3 length is 12 residues. Trimming removed 5 bases at V and 3 bases at J, with 11 bases between. Germline CDR1 is SQVTM and CDR2 is ANQGSEA. CDR3 region: CSVLDYVYEQYF. The CDR3 DNA follows: TGCAGCGTTCTGGACTATGTCTACGAGCAGTACTTC.

The chain carries TRBV6-5 and TRBJ1-1; possibly TRBD1 for D (6 bases). CDR1 is MNHEY, CDR2 SVGAGI, per germline. The CDR3 runs 11 residues. Trimming took 6 bases from V and 11 from J, leaving 13 bases between them. CDR3 in DNA: TGTGCCAGCAGAACCGGACAGAGGGCTTTCTTT. It encodes CASRTGQRAFF.

The chain combines TRBV20-1 with TRBJ2-5; TRBD2 is a possible D gene (5 bases). The CDR3 extends over 11 amino acids. Looked up from germline, CDR1 is DFQATT and CDR2 is SNEGSKA (reference sequence). V lost 5 bases, J lost 9 bases, and 13 bases lay in between. CDR3 loop: CSAPSPGAQYF. The CDR3 nucleotides read TGCAGTGCTCCCTCGCCCGGGGCCCAGTACTTC.

The chain employs TRBV5-1 and TRBJ1-4, with 7 bases matching TRBD1. Germline V gives CDR1 SGHRS, CDR2 YFSETQ. V lost 2 bases and J lost 6; bases outside the gene matches: 4. The CDR3 covers 14 residues. The CDR3 DNA reads TGCGCCAGCAGCTTTCAGGGGGTACATGAAAAACTGTTTTTT. Its translation is CASSFQGVHEKLFF.

The chain combines TRBV6-5 with TRBJ2-1; 13 nucleotides align to TRBD2. Looked up from germline, CDR1 is MNHEY and CDR2 is SVGAGI. The CDR3 is made up of 13 amino acids. The junction had 2 bases not matched to a gene; V was cut back by 6 bases and J by 9 bases. Here the CDR3 DNA reads TGTGCCAGCAGAGGACTAGCGGGAGCTGAGCAGTTCTTC. Protein sequence: CASRGLAGAEQFF.

The chain uses TRBV9 and TRBJ1-1; D might be TRBD1 (6 bases). This CDR3 comprises 14 residues. Trimming pared 4 bases from V and 0 bases from J, leaving 10 bases between. CDR1 is SGDLS and CDR2 is YYNGEE in the germline V gene. The CDR3 loop reads CASSIGQLNTEAFF. The CDR3 DNA sequence: TGTGCCAGCAGCATAGGACAGCTGAACACTGAAGCTTTCTTT.

The CDR3 region is CASSRGGLAGGPMSAEQFF. The CDR3 region has the DNA TGCGCCAGCAGCCGAGGGGGACTAGCGGGAGGGCCGATGTCCGCTGAGCAGTTCTTC. This sequence joins TRBV5-1 and TRBJ2-1; TRBD2 agrees at 16 bases. Germline V gene data show CDR1 as SGHRS and CDR2 as YFSETQ. J was trimmed by 9 bases and V by 4 bases; bases with no gene match: 16. This CDR3 has 19 residues.

The chain links TRBV6-6 to TRBJ2-3; 12 positions agree with TRBD2. J gave up 2 bases and V 6 bases, and 6 bases lay outside the gene matches. Germline CDR1 and CDR2: MNHNY and SVGAGI (reference sequence). The CDR3 spans 16 residues. The CDR3 loop reads CASSPRLAGVTDTQYF. The CDR3 DNA is TGTGCCAGCAGCCCGAGACTAGCGGGAGTCACAGATACGCAGTATTTT.

The V call is TRBV27, the J call TRBJ2-3; D not certain. There are 16 residues in the CDR3. V dropped 4 bases and J dropped 1 base, with 15 bases sitting between them. Germline CDR1 is MNHEY and CDR2 is SMNVEV (reference sequence). CDR3 sequence: CASSSLGGARTDTQYF. For the CDR3, the DNA is TGTGCCAGCAGTTCCCTTGGCGGCGCACGCACAGATACGCAGTATTTT.

The V and J genes are TRBV6-1 and TRBJ2-3; 10 nucleotides agree with TRBD1. J was trimmed by 3 bases and V by 3 bases; bases with no gene match: 6. The CDR3 is made up of 16 amino acids. CDR1 MNHNS and CDR2 SASEGT come from the germline V gene. The CDR3 reads CASSDPDRGRTDTQYF. The CDR3 nucleotides are TGTGCCAGCAGTGACCCAGACAGGGGGCGGACAGATACGCAGTATTTT.

The genes are TRBV10-2 and TRBJ1-2; 9 bases agree with TRBD1. The CDR3 is made up of 14 amino acids. The ends lost 7 bases at V and 4 bases at J; junction bases unmatched: 7. Germline CDR1 and CDR2: WSHSY and SAAADI. The CDR3: CASTPTGGFYGYTF. CDR3 nucleotide sequence: TGCGCCAGCACCCCGACAGGGGGATTCTATGGCTACACCTTC.

The chain has TRBV11-2 and TRBJ2-2; 9 bases are shared with TRBD2. CDR1 and CDR2 from the germline V gene are SGHAT and FQNNGV. The V gene end was trimmed by 5 bases and the J gene end by 6 bases; junction bases not matched to a gene: 10. This CDR3 comprises 16 residues. CDR3 in DNA: TGTGCCAGCAGCCACCAGCTAGCGGGATCCGCCGGGGAGCTGTTTTTT. As protein: CASSHQLAGSAGELFF.

This clone was recorded once. V and J are TRBV5-1 and TRBJ2-3, with 9 bases fitting TRBD1. The length of the CDR3 is 15 residues. With 2 bases clipped from V and 2 bases from J, the junction kept 3 bases outside the gene matches. Germline CDR1 is SGHRS and CDR2 is YFSETQ. The CDR3 DNA is TGCGCCAGCAGCTTCGGGACAGGGACCACAGATACGCAGTATTTT. As protein: CASSFGTGTTDTQYF.

The chain has TRBV21-1 and TRBJ1-4. TRBV21-1 is shown as a pseudogene. This CDR3 has 13 residues. The CDR3 loop is CASSANQRLKLFF. As DNA, the CDR3 is TGTGCCAGCAGCGCTAACCAAAGGCTCAAACTGTTTTTT.

The chain joins TRBV28 to TRBJ2-1; 8 bases line up with TRBD1. The CDR3 contains 15 residues. Germline values: CDR1 MDHEN, CDR2 SYDVKM. V shed 7 bases and J 2 bases; nucleotides not matched to a gene: 7. This chain's CDR3 is CASTSGTGAYNEQFF. The CDR3 nucleotides are TGTGCCAGCACTTCCGGGACAGGAGCCTACAATGAGCAGTTCTTC.

The chain couples TRBV9 to TRBJ2-1; 14 bases fit TRBD2. Germline V CDR1 and CDR2: SGDLS, YYNGEE. V dropped 0 bases and J dropped 9; count of bases not matched to a gene: 5. The CDR3 is made up of 16 amino acids. The CDR3 here is CASSVAGTSGSREQFF. CDR3 in DNA: TGTGCCAGCAGCGTAGCCGGGACTAGCGGGAGTCGTGAGCAGTTCTTC.

The chain has TRBV6-1 and TRBJ1-3; D gene unclear. Germline loops: CDR1 MNHNS, CDR2 SASEGT. The CDR3 loop spans 15 amino acids. V was trimmed by 2 bases and J by 7 bases, leaving 15 bases between them. The DNA for the CDR3 is TGTGCCAGCAGTGAAAGTCGAGCAAAGAGGAACACCATATATTTT. This translates into CASSESRAKRNTIYF.

V usage is TRBV7-9 and J usage is TRBJ2-7; 12 bases line up with TRBD1. V shed 3 bases, J shed 6 bases, and the junction held 6 bases outside the gene matches. The V gene's germline CDR1 is SEHNR and CDR2 FQNEAQ (reference sequence). CDR3 length equals 15 residues. DNA of the CDR3: TGTGCCAGCAGCTTGGGACAGGGGGCCCTCGGCGAGCAGTACTTC. Protein: CASSLGQGALGEQYF.